A selection of T cell receptor beta chains follows, all from one sample in a study of blood T cell repertoires in COVID-19. Using immunoSEQ multiplex PCR, the repertoire was profiled, and TCRdb retains in-frame clones only, with some absent. The data contain around 68,000 clones, roughly 87% of them singletons. Material for sequencing was peripheral blood. These receptors were collected from a woman in her forties or fifties with acute or convalescent COVID-19. Both conserved end residues are part of each CDR3. The D gene is left open where the match is weak. Only part of the rows carry a size: once, few, many, or a class if the clone is expanded.

cdr3_aa cdr3_nt clone_size j_call d_call v_call
CASSEAGGLRLYGYTF TGTGCCAGCAGTGAGGCGGGGGGCCTTCGACTCTATGGCTACACCTTC NA TRBJ1-2 NA TRBV6-1
CASSGGGASMAGTF TGTGCCAGCAGCGGAGGGGGCGCGTCTATGGCTGGCACCTTC NA TRBJ1-2 TRBD1 TRBV5-8
CASRGDGYTF TGTGCCAGCAGGGGCGATGGCTACACCTTC NA TRBJ1-2 NA TRBV25-1
CASSLRQGAATMIYEQYF TGTGCCAGCAGCTTAAGACAGGGGGCGGCGACTATGATCTACGAGCAGTACTTC NA TRBJ2-7 TRBD1 TRBV7-2
CASSPATFYEQYF TGTGCCAGCAGCCCCGCGACATTCTACGAGCAGTACTTC NA TRBJ2-7 NA TRBV11-2
CAWSNLQGRDGYTF TGTGCCTGGAGCAATCTACAGGGCCGGGATGGCTACACCTTC NA TRBJ1-2 NA TRBV30
CASSHSSGLTRSYNEQFF TGTGCCAGCAGCCACTCTAGCGGACTAACCCGCTCCTACAATGAGCAGTTCTTC NA TRBJ2-1 TRBD2 TRBV9
CASSFYDRWNTEAFF TGTGCCAGCAGCTTCTATGACAGATGGAACACTGAAGCTTTCTTT once TRBJ1-1 NA TRBV5-5
CASSLAGQNPDYGYTF TGTGCCAGCAGCTTAGCGGGGCAGAACCCTGACTATGGCTACACCTTC NA TRBJ1-2 NA TRBV7-9
CASGTGTSFYEQYF TGTGCCAGCGGAACCGGGACTAGTTTCTACGAGCAGTACTTC NA TRBJ2-7 TRBD2 TRBV6-4
CATKPRQGDEKLFF TGTGCCACCAAACCGAGACAGGGGGATGAAAAACTGTTTTTT NA TRBJ1-4 TRBD1 TRBV11-2
CSISDGFLGNQPQHF TGCAGCATAAGCGATGGGTTTTTAGGCAATCAGCCCCAGCATTTT NA TRBJ1-5 NA TRBV29-1
CASSLDQGSSPLHF TGTGCCAGCAGCTTAGATCAGGGGAGTTCACCCCTCCACTTT few TRBJ1-6 NA TRBV7-9
CASSLATSGGRDEQFF TGTGCCAGCAGCTTAGCTACTAGCGGGGGAAGGGATGAGCAGTTCTTC NA TRBJ2-1 TRBD2 TRBV7-9
CASSRYGFAGVETQYF TGTGCCAGCAGCCGATACGGTTTTGCGGGAGTGGAGACCCAGTACTTC NA TRBJ2-5 TRBD2 TRBV7-3
CASSHSGVLSYEQYF TGTGCCAGCAGCCATAGCGGGGTCCTCTCCTACGAGCAGTACTTC NA TRBJ2-7 TRBD2 TRBV11-2
CASSFSGRGNEQFF TGTGCCAGTAGTTTTAGCGGGAGGGGTAATGAGCAGTTCTTC NA TRBJ2-1 TRBD2 TRBV19
CASLGGHTIYF TGTGCCAGTCTCGGAGGGCACACCATATATTTT NA TRBJ1-3 NA TRBV19
CASSLTDQGTQYF TGCGCCAGCAGCTTGACGGACCAGGGGACCCAGTACTTC NA TRBJ2-5 NA TRBV5-1
CASSIGGSGANVLTF TGTGCCAGTAGTATAGGCGGGTCTGGGGCCAACGTCCTGACTTTC NA TRBJ2-6 NA TRBV19
CATGDQGDTQYF TGTGCCACCGGAGACCAGGGGGATACGCAGTATTTT NA TRBJ2-3 NA TRBV24-1
CASSFGAGGYTF TGTGCCAGTAGTTTCGGCGCGGGGGGCTACACCTTC NA TRBJ1-2 NA TRBV19
CASSPGAGGPGSYNEQFF TGTGCCAGCTCACCTGGAGCGGGAGGGCCTGGCTCCTACAATGAGCAGTTCTTC NA TRBJ2-1 TRBD2 TRBV18
CASSTQGMNTEAFF TGTGCCAGCAGTACTCAGGGGATGAACACTGAAGCTTTCTTT NA TRBJ1-1 NA TRBV6-5
CASSPGGHGYTF TGTGCCAGCAGCCCGGGGGGGCATGGCTACACCTTC NA TRBJ1-2 NA TRBV6-5
CASSYSRTVSKLFF TGTGCCAGCAGTTACTCAAGGACAGTATCAAAACTGTTTTTT NA TRBJ1-4 NA TRBV6-2/TRBV6-3
CSVRRGSGRVNTEAFF TGCAGCGTTCGTAGGGGGTCCGGACGGGTAAACACTGAAGCTTTCTTT NA TRBJ1-1 NA TRBV29-1
CAWSPGGNYNSPLHF TGTGCCTGGAGTCCAGGGGGCAACTATAATTCACCCCTCCACTTT NA TRBJ1-6 TRBD1 TRBV30
CASSQGLGRNNEQFF TGTGCCAGCAGCCAGGGACTGGGCCGAAACAATGAGCAGTTCTTC NA TRBJ2-1 NA TRBV6-6
CASSETGMIGANVLTF TGTGCCAGCAGCGAAACAGGGATGATTGGGGCCAACGTCCTGACTTTC NA TRBJ2-6 NA TRBV3-1/TRBV3-2
CASSSNRVGTEAFF TGTGCCAGCAGTTCAAACAGGGTAGGAACTGAAGCTTTCTTT NA TRBJ1-1 NA TRBV6-2/TRBV6-3
CASGTGVLQGAAYEQYF TGTGCCAGCGGAACTGGAGTTTTGCAGGGGGCCGCCTACGAGCAGTACTTC NA TRBJ2-7 TRBD1 TRBV28
CASSGSSGGADTQYF TGTGCCAGCAGTGGTTCTAGCGGGGGGGCTGATACGCAGTATTTT NA TRBJ2-3 TRBD2 TRBV2
CASSQSGEGGLQTQYF TGTGCCAGCAGCCAATCCGGGGAAGGGGGCCTACAGACCCAGTACTTC NA TRBJ2-5 TRBD1 TRBV11-2
CASSPGLAQETQYF TGCGCCAGCAGTCCGGGACTAGCCCAAGAGACCCAGTACTTC once TRBJ2-5 TRBD2 TRBV10-1
CASSLEGGHYNEQFF TGTGCCAGCAGCTTAGAAGGCGGGCATTACAATGAGCAGTTCTTC NA TRBJ2-1 NA TRBV7-2
CASATQIRQYPYSPLHF TGTGCCAGCGCAACGCAAATTAGACAGTACCCCTATTCACCCCTCCACTTT NA TRBJ1-6 NA TRBV27
CASSQDAGVNTEAFF TGTGCCAGCAGCCAAGATGCGGGCGTGAACACTGAAGCTTTCTTT NA TRBJ1-1 NA TRBV14
CASSSGTKRVNSPLHF TGTGCCAGCAGTTCCGGGACTAAGAGGGTTAATTCACCCCTCCACTTT NA TRBJ1-6 NA TRBV6-2/TRBV6-3
CATSNLGLGSYNEQFF TGTGCCACCAGCAACTTAGGCCTAGGAAGTTACAATGAGCAGTTCTTC few TRBJ2-1 NA TRBV15
CASSPGQGRYEKLFF TGTGCCAGCAGCCCAGGACAGGGGAGGTATGAAAAACTGTTTTTT NA TRBJ1-4 TRBD1 TRBV25-1
CASSPVGGHGYQETQYF TGCGCCAGCAGCCCGGTAGGCGGACACGGGTACCAAGAGACCCAGTACTTC NA TRBJ2-5 NA TRBV5-1
CATSRGQGENYGYTF TGTGCCACCAGCAGAGGACAGGGGGAAAACTATGGCTACACCTTC NA TRBJ1-2 TRBD1 TRBV15
CASSSTAGGSTEAFF TGTGCCAGCAGTTCAACCGCAGGGGGAAGTACTGAAGCTTTCTTT NA TRBJ1-1 TRBD1 TRBV6-5
CASSSRDRGTTEAFF TGTGCCAGCAGCTCCCGGGACAGGGGGACCACTGAAGCTTTCTTT NA TRBJ1-1 TRBD1 TRBV3-1/TRBV3-2
CASSSDSRDIQYF TGTGCCAGCAGCAGCGACAGCAGAGACATTCAGTACTTC NA TRBJ2-4 NA TRBV7-2
CATSGAPNSPLHF TGTGCCACCAGCGGGGCCCCAAATTCACCCCTCCACTTT NA TRBJ1-6 NA TRBV15
CASSWGTGGGEQYF TGTGCCAGCAGCTGGGGGACAGGGGGTGGGGAGCAGTACTTC NA TRBJ2-7 TRBD1 TRBV5-5
CASSEWEEGLETF TGTGCCAGCAGTGAATGGGAGGAGGGCTTAGAGACCTTC NA TRBJ1-2 NA TRBV2
CASSQQGASNQPQHF TGTGCCAGCTCACAACAGGGGGCTAGCAATCAGCCCCAGCATTTT NA TRBJ1-5 TRBD1 TRBV18
CASSLIQGNTGELFF TGTGCCAGCAGCTTAATTCAGGGGAACACCGGGGAGCTGTTTTTT NA TRBJ2-2 NA TRBV7-2
CASSSGSAGELFF TGTGCCAGCAGTTCGGGGTCGGCTGGGGAGCTGTTTTTT NA TRBJ2-2 NA TRBV12-3/TRBV12-4
CASSLVAGSYEQYF TGTGCCAGCAGCTTAGTCGCAGGGTCCTACGAGCAGTACTTC NA TRBJ2-7 NA TRBV7-2
CASSLQGPWDEQYF TGTGCCAGCAGTTTACAGGGCCCGTGGGACGAGCAGTACTTC few TRBJ2-7 NA TRBV7-2
CAWSSIREQYF TGTGCCTGGAGCTCCATTAGAGAGCAGTACTTC NA TRBJ2-7 NA TRBV30
CASSLTGGYEQYF TGTGCCAGCAGCTTAACGGGGGGTTACGAGCAGTACTTC NA TRBJ2-7 NA TRBV7-3
CASSQVASGRETQYF TGTGCCAGCAGCCAAGTGGCGAGCGGGAGAGAGACCCAGTACTTC NA TRBJ2-5 TRBD2 TRBV14
CSVGRAKGGEQFF TGCAGCGTTGGGCGAGCTAAGGGAGGTGAGCAGTTCTTC few TRBJ2-1 NA TRBV29-1